This TCR beta chain stems from a study of blood T cell repertoires in COVID-19. This clone was picked up one time. The CDR3 totals 13 residues. Germline V gives CDR1 ENHRY, CDR2 SYGVKD. V lost 11 bases to trimming and J lost 2 bases; unmatched junction nucleotides: 4. The protocol was immunoSEQ multiplex PCR, while the TCRdb copy is restricted to in-frame clones and leaves out a portion. This table holds 60,000 or so clones, 70% to 90% found once. V gene TRBV10-3 combines with J gene TRBJ2-3; 10 nucleotides line up with TRBD2. This clonotype was obtained from a man aged 55 to 70 with active or convalescent COVID-19. What was sequenced was peripheral blood. The CDR3 region is CAVGTSATDTQYF. For the CDR3, the DNA is TGTGCCGTCGGGACTAGCGCCACAGATACGCAGTATTTT.